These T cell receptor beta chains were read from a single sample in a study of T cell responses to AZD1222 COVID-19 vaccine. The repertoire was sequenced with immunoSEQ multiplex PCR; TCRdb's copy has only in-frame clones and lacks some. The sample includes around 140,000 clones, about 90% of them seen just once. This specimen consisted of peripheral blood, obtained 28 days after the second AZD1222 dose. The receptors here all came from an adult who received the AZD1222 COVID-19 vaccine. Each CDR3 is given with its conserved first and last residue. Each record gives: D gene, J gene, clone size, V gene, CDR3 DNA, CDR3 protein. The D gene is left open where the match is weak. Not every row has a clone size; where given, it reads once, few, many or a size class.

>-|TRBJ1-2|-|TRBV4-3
TGCGCCAGCAGCCAAGATTTTACATCATACACCTTC
CASSQDFTSYTF
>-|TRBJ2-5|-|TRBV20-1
TGCAGGGTGGGGACAGAGACCCAGTACTTC
CRVGTETQYF
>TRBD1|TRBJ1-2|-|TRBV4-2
TGTGCCAGCAGCCAAGTCGGGGGACAGGGGATCTATGGCTACACCTTC
CASSQVGGQGIYGYTF
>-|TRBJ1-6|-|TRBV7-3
TGTGCCAGCAGCAAAGGGACGGCGAATAATTCACCCCTCCACTTT
CASSKGTANNSPLHF
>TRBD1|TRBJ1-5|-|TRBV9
TGTGCCAGCAGCGTAGATGTTGGACAGGGCCGAGGGAATCAGCCCCAGCATTTT
CASSVDVGQGRGNQPQHF
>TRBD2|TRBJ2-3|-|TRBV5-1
TGCGCCAGCAGCTTGGGCCCTAGCGGGAGGGCCCCAGATACGCAGTATTTT
CASSLGPSGRAPDTQYF
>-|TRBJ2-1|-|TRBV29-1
TGCAGCGTTGAAGTGAAGCCAGGGGCGATCTCCTACAATGAGCAGTTCTTC
CSVEVKPGAISYNEQFF
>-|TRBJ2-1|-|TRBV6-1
TGTGCCAGCAGTGCGGATGACTACCCAGGACGGAGTGAGCAGTTCTTC
CASSADDYPGRSEQFF
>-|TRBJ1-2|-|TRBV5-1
TGCGCCAGTAGTCTTCAGGGTATCGATGGCTACACCTTC
CASSLQGIDGYTF
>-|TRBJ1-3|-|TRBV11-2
TGTGCCAGCAGCTTAGGAATGAGAAACACCATATATTTT
CASSLGMRNTIYF
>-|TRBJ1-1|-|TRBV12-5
TGTGCTAGTGGTATCCAGGGGATTGGTGAAGCTTTCTTT
CASGIQGIGEAFF
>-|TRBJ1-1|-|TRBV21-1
TGTGCCAGCAGCAGGACAGGGGTTGACACTGAAGCTTTCTTT
CASSRTGVDTEAFF
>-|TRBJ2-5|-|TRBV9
TGTGCCAGCAGCGTAGAGATTCGACCGGAGACCCAGTACTTC
CASSVEIRPETQYF
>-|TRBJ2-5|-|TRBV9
TGTGCCAGCAGCGCGGGGGTGGGAGTCCAAGAGACCCAGTACTTC
CASSAGVGVQETQYF
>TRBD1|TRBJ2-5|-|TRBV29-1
TGCAGCGTGCGACGGACAGGGGCGAACCAAGAGACCCAGTACTTC
CSVRRTGANQETQYF
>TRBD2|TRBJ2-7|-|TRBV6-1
TGTGCCAGCAGTGGCGCCTTGGGACTAGCGGGTTTGACCTACGAGCAGTACTTC
CASSGALGLAGLTYEQYF
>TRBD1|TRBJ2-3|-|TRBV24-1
TGTGCCACCAGTGAGCCGACAGGGATCGCAGATACGCAGTATTTT
CATSEPTGIADTQYF
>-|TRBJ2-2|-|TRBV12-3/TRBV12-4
TGTGCCAGCAGAGGGCTAGGGACCGGGGAGCTGTTTTTT
CASRGLGTGELFF
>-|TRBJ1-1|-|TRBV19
TGTGCCAGTAGTATTAAACCGTTGAACACTGAAGCTTTCTTT
CASSIKPLNTEAFF
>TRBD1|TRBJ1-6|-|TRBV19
TGTGCCACTGGACAGGGGAATTCACCCCTCCACTTT
CATGQGNSPLHF
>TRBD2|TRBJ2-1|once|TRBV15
TGTGCCACCAGCAGCGGGGGGGCTTACAATGAGCAGTTCTTC
CATSSGGAYNEQFF
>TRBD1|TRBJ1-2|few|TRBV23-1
TGCGCCAGCAGTCAAGAACCGGGACAGGGGTACCAATATGATGGCTACACCTTC
CASSQEPGQGYQYDGYTF
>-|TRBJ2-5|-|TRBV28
TGTGCCAGCAGTCCCCGCCTAGGAAACCAGTACTTC
CASSPRLGNQYF
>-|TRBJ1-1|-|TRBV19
TGTGCCAGTACCGCCGGGCGGCTGAACACTGAAGCTTTCTTT
CASTAGRLNTEAFF
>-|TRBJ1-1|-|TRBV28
TGTGCCAGCAGTAGTAGGTTCACTGAAGCTTTCTTT
CASSSRFTEAFF
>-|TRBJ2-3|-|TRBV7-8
TGTGCCAGCAGCTTGCGTGCAGCAGGAGATACGCAGTATTTT
CASSLRAAGDTQYF